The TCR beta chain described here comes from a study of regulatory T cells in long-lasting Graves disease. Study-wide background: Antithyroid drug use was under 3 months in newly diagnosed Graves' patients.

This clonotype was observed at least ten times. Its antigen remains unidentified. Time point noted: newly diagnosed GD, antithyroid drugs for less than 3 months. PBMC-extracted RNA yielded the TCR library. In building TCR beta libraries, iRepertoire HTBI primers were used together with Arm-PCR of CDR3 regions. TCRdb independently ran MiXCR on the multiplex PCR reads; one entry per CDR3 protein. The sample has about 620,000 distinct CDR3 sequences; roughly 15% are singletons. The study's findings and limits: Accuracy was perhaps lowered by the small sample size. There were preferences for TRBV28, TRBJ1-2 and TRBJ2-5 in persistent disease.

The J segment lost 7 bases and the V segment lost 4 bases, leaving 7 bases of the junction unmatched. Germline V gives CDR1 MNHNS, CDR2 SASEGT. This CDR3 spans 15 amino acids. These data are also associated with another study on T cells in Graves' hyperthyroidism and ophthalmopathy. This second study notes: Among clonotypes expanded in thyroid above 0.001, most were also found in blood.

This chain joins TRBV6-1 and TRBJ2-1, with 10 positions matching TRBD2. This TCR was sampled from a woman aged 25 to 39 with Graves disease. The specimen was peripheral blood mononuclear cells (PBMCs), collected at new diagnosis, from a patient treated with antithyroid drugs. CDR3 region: CASSVLAGDRNEQFF. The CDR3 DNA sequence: TGTGCCAGCAGTGTTCTAGCGGGAGATCGGAATGAGCAGTTCTTC.